These T cell receptor beta chains were read from a single sample in a study of T cells in tuberculosis. Sequencing used immunoSEQ multiplex PCR; TCRdb keeps in-frame clones, though not all of them. There are 50,000 or so clones in the sample; approximately 88% occur only once, and 21% lies in the top ten. Material for sequencing was CD1b-GMM tetramer-negative cells sorted from PBMCs. These receptors came from an adult woman with latent tuberculosis. CDR3s include the opening cysteine and the closing phenylalanine or tryptophan. A D gene is named only where the DNA matches it firmly. Size values are once, few and many counts, or a class for expanded clones, and some rows have none.

size,length,J,D,V,DNA,CDR3
few,14,TRBJ2-3,.,TRBV6-5,TGTGCCAGCGCCGAGTTGTCTGGGGCGGATACGCAGTATTTT,CASAELSGADTQYF
.,12,TRBJ1-2,TRBD1,TRBV5-6,TGTGCCAGCAGTTACGGTGATTCAACAGGGGACTTC,CASSYGDSTGDF
once,13,TRBJ2-4,TRBD1,TRBV5-1,TGCGCCAGCAGCTTGGGGGGACAGGACATTCAGTACTTC,CASSLGGQDIQYF
.,14,TRBJ1-1,TRBD1,TRBV7-2,TGTGCCAGCAGCTTAGGGGCAGGGGGCACTGAAGCTTTCTTT,CASSLGAGGTEAFF
.,12,TRBJ2-3,.,TRBV7-9,TGTGCCAGCAGCCGCCCGAGAGATACGCAGTATTTT,CASSRPRDTQYF
once,15,TRBJ1-5,.,TRBV10-3,TGTGCCATCAGTGAGTCCGGGGATAGCAATCAGCCCCAGCATTTT,CAISESGDSNQPQHF
few,15,TRBJ1-2,.,TRBV7-9,TGTGCCAGCAGCTTAGGGCAGCCTGTTGGAGAGGGCTACACCTTC,CASSLGQPVGEGYTF
.,16,TRBJ1-2,.,TRBV7-8,TGTGCCAGCAGCTCCCGTACAGGGTACTCTAACTATGGCTACACCTTC,CASSSRTGYSNYGYTF
once,14,TRBJ1-5,.,TRBV2,TGTGCCAGTGCTGGGACACGAAATCATCAGCCCCAGCATTTT,CASAGTRNHQPQHF
.,14,TRBJ2-7,.,TRBV4-3,TGCGCCAGCAGCCAGCCTGGTGACAGCTACGAGCAGTACTTC,CASSQPGDSYEQYF